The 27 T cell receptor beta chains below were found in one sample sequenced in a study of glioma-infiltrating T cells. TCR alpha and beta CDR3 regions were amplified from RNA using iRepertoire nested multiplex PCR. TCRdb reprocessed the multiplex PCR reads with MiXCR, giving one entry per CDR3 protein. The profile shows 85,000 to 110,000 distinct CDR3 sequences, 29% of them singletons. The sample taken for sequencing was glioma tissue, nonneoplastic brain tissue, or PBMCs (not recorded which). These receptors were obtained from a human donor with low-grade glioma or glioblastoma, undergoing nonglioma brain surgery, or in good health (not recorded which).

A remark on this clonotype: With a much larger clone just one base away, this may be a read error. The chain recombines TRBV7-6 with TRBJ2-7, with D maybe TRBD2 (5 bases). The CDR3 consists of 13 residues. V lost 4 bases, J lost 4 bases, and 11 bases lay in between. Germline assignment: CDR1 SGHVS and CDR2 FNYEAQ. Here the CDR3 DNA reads TGTGCCAGCAGCTCCCAGAGCGGTTACGAGCAGTACTTC. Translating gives CASSSQSGYEQYF.

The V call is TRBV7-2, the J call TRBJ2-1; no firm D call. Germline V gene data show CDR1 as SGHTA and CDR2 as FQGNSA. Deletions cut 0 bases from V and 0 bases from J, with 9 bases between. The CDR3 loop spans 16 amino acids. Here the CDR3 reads CASSLAPDNSYNEQFF. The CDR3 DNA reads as TGTGCCAGCAGCTTAGCTCCTGATAACTCCTACAATGAGCAGTTCTTC.

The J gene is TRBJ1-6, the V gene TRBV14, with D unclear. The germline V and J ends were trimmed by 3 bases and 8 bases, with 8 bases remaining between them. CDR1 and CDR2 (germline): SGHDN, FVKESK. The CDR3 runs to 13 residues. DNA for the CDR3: TGTGCCAGCAGCCAGAATCGGCATTCACCCCTCCACTTT. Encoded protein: CASSQNRHSPLHF.

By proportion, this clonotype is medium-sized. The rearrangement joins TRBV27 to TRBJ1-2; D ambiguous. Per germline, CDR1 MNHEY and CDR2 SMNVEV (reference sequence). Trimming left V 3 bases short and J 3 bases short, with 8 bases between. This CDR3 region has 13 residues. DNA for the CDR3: TGTGCCAGCAGTTTTGGTCGGCACTATGGCTACACCTTC. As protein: CASSFGRHYGYTF.

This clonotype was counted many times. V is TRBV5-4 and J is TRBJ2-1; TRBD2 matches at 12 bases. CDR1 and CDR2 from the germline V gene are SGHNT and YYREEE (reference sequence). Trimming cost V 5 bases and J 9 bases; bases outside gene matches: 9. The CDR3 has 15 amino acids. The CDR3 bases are TGTGCCAGCAGTTCATCTAGCGGGGGGGCGGTTGAGCAGTTCTTC. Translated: CASSSSSGGAVEQFF.

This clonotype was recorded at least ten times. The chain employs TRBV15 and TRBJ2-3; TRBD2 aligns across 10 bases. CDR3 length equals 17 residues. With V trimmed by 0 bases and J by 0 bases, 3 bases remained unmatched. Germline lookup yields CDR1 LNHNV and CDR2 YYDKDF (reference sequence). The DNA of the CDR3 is TGTGCCACCAGCAGAGACAGCGGGGGGGTGAGCACAGATACGCAGTATTTT. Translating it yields CATSRDSGGVSTDTQYF.

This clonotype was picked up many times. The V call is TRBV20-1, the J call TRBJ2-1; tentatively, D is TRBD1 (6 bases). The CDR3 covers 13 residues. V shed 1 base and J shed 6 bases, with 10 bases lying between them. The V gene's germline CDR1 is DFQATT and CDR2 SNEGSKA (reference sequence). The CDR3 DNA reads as TGCAGTGCTAGAGTAGGACAGTTCAATGAGCAGTTCTTC. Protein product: CSARVGQFNEQFF.

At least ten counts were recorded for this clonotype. CDR3 residues: CASSFYLRTGYEQYF. As DNA, the CDR3 is TGTGCCAGCAGTTTCTACCTTAGGACAGGCTACGAGCAGTACTTC. The chain is built from TRBV6-2 or TRBV6-3 and TRBJ2-7; 7 bases are shared with TRBD1. The ends lost 4 bases at V and 3 bases at J; junction bases unmatched: 9. The V gene's germline CDR1 is MNHEY and CDR2 SVGEGT. CDR3 size: 15 residues.

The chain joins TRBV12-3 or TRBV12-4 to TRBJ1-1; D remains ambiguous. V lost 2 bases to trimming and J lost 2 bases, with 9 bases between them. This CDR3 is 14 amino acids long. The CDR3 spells CASSLPLHNTEAFF. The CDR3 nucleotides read TGTGCCAGCAGTTTACCCCTGCATAACACTGAAGCTTTCTTT.

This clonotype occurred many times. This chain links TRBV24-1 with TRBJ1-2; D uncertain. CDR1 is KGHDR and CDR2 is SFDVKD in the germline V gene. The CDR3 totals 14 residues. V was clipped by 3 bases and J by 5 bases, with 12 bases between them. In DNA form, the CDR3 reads TGTGCCACCAGTGATCGGACGAATCCTTATGGCTACACCTTC. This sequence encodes CATSDRTNPYGYTF.

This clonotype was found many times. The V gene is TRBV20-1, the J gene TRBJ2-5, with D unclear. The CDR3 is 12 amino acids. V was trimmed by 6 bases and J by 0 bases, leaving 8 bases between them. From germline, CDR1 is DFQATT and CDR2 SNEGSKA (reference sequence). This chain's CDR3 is CSAPRHQETQYF. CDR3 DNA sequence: TGCAGTGCCCCCCGACACCAAGAGACCCAGTACTTC.

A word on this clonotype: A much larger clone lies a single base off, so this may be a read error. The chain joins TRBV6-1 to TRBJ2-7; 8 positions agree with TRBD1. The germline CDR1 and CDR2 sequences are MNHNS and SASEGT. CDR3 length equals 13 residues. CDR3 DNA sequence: TGTGCCAGCGGTGACAGGGGCCTATACGAGCAGTGCTTC. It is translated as CASGDRGLYEQCF.

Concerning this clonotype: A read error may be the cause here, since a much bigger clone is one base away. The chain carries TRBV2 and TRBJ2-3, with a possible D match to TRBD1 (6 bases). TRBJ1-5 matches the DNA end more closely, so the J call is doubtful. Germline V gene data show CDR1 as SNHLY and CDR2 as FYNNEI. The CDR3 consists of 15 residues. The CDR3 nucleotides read TGTGCCAGCAGTGAAGGCGTCGGGGGCACAGATACGCAGCATTTT. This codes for CASSEGVGGTDTQHF.

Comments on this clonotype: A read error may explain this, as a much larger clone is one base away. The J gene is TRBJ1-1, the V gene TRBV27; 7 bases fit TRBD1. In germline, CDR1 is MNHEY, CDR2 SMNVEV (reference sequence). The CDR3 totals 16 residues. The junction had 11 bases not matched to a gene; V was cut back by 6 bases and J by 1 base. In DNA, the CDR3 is TGTGCCAGCAGCCACAGGGGCGCTAGGGCGAACACTGAAGCTTTCTTT. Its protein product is CASSHRGARANTEAFF.

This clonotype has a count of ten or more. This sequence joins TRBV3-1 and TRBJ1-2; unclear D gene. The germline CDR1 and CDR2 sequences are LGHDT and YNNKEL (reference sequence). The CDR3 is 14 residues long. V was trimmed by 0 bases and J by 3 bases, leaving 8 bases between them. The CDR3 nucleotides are TGTGCCAGCAGCCAAGATGGACGGGACTATGGCTACACCTTC. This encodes CASSQDGRDYGYTF.

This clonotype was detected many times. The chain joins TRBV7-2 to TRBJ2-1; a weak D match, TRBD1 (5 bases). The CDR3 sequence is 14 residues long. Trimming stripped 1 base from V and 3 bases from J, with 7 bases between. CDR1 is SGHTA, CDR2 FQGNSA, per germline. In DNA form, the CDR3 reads TGTGCCAGCAGCTTAGGACAGAACTACAATGAGCAGTTCTTC. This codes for CASSLGQNYNEQFF.

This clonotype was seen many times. CDR3 protein: CASSLANQRESEQFF. The CDR3, as DNA: TGTGCCAGCAGCTTAGCCAATCAGAGGGAGAGTGAGCAGTTCTTC. The chain recombines TRBV7-2 with TRBJ2-1; perhaps TRBD2 as D (5 bases). This CDR3 is 15 amino acids long. The V gene lost 0 bases and the J gene lost 9 bases, with 15 bases spanning the gap. Per the germline V gene, CDR1 is SGHTA and CDR2 is FQGNSA. Complete variable domain (other parts from reference TRBV7-2 and TRBJ2-1): GAGVSQSPSNKVTEKGKDVELRCDPISGHTALYWYRQSLGQGLEFLIYFQGNSAPDKSGLPSDRFSAERTGGSVSTLTIQRTQQEDSAVYLCASSLANQRESEQFFGPGTRLTVL.

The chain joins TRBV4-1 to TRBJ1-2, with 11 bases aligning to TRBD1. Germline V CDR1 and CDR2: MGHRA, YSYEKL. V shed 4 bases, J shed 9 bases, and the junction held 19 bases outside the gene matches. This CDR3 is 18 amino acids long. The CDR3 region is CASSRDPGQGAAGGRYTF. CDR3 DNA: TGCGCCAGCAGCCGAGACCCCGGACAGGGGGCGGCTGGTGGTCGCTACACCTTC.

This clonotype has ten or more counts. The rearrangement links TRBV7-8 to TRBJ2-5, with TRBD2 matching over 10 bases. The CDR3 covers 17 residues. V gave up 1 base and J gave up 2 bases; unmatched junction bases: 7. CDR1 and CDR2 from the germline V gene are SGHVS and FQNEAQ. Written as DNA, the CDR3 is TGTGCCAGCAGCTTAGGTACTCTAGCGGGGGAACAAGAGACCCAGTACTTC. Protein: CASSLGTLAGEQETQYF.

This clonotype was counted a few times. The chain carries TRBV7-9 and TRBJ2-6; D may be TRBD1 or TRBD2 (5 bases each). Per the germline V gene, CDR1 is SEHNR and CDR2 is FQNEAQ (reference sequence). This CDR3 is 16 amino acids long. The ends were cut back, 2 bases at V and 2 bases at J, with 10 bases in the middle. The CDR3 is CASSLRRGAGANVLTF. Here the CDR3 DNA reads TGTGCCAGCAGCTTAAGAAGAGGGGCTGGGGCCAACGTCCTGACTTTC.

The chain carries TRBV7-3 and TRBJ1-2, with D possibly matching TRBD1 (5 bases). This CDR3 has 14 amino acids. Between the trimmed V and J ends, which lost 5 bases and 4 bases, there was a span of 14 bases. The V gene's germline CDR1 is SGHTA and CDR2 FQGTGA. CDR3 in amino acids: CASSPDRVSYGYTF. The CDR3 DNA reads TGTGCCAGCAGCCCAGACAGAGTCTCCTATGGCTACACCTTC.

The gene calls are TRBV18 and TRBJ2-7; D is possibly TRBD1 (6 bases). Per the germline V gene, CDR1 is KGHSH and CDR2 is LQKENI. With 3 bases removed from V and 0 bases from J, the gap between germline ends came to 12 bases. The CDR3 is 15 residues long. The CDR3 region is CASSPTGITSYEQYF. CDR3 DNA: TGTGCCAGCTCACCTACAGGGATAACCTCCTACGAGCAGTACTTC.

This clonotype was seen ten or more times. Here the CDR3 DNA reads TGTGCCAGCAGTTCGGGACACTCCTACGAGCAGTACTTC. Translation: CASSSGHSYEQYF. The chain employs TRBV12-3 or TRBV12-4 and TRBJ2-7; the D gene is possibly TRBD1 (6 bases). Deletions cut 4 bases from V and 0 bases from J, with 7 bases between. This CDR3 spans 13 amino acids.

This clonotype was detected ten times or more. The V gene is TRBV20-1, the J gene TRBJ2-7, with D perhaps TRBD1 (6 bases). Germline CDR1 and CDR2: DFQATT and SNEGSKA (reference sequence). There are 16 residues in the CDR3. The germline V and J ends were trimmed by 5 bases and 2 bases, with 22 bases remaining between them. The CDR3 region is CSAPKRDTFLTYEQYF. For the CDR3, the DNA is TGCAGTGCTCCAAAGAGGGACACCTTTTTGACCTACGAGCAGTACTTC.

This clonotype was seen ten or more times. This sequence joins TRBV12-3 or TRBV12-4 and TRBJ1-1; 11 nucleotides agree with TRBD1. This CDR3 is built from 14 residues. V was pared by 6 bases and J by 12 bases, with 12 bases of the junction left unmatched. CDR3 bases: TGTGCCAGCAGACCCCCCGGGACAGGGGGAAAAACTTTCTTT. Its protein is CASRPPGTGGKTFF.

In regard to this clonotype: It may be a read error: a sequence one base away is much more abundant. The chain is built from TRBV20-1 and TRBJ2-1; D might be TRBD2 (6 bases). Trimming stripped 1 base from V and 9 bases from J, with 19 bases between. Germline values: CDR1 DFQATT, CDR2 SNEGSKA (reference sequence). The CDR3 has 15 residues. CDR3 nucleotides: TGCAGTGCTAGAGTCCGGGGGACTCTACAATTTGAGCAGTTCTTC. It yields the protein CSARVRGTLQFEQFF.

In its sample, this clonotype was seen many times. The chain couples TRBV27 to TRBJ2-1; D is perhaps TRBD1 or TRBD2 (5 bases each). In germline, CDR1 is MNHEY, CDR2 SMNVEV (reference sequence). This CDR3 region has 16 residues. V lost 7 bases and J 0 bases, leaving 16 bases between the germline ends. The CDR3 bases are TGTGCCAGCAACTGGTGGGGGTCTAGCTCCTACAATGAGCAGTTCTTC. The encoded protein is CASNWWGSSSYNEQFF.